The 24 T cell receptor beta chains below come from one sample, sequenced in a study of OX40 agonist ivuxolimab in advanced cancers. Only in-frame clones appear in the TCRdb table, and some are missing; sequencing was by immunoSEQ multiplex PCR. The profile shows approximately 13,000 clones, over 70% of them singletons. The material was CD4+ or CD8+ T cells sorted from blood, obtained in a trial of the OX40 agonist ivuxolimab. These receptors were obtained from an adult with an advanced solid tumor such as melanoma, head and neck, liver or kidney cancer.

The chain recombines TRBV10-3 with TRBJ2-3; a possible D gene is TRBD2 (5 bases). Germline V gene lookup returns CDR1 ENHRY and CDR2 SYGVKD. CDR3 length equals 13 residues. CDR3: CGTSAASTDTQYF. CDR3 nucleotides: TGTGGAACTTCAGCGGCCAGCACAGATACGCAGTATTTT.

The rearrangement links TRBV6-4 to TRBJ1-1; no clear D gene. This CDR3 is 13 amino acids long. V was trimmed by 3 bases and J by 3 bases, leaving 8 bases between them. CDR1 and CDR2 (germline): MRHNA, SNTAGT. DNA of the CDR3: TGTGCCAGCAGTGATAGGATGGACACTGAAGCTTTCTTT. Translation gives CASSDRMDTEAFF.

CDR3 loop: CATSREGPGNQPQHF. The CDR3 nucleotides are TGTGCCACCAGCAGAGAGGGTCCAGGAAATCAGCCCCAGCATTTT. The chain employs TRBV15 and TRBJ1-5, with no clear D. Trimming shortened V by 0 bases and J by 4 bases, and 10 bases separated the two germline ends. CDR3 length: 15 residues. The germline CDR1 and CDR2 sequences are LNHNV and YYDKDF (reference sequence). The whole variable domain, filled in from reference TRBV15 and TRBJ1-5, reads DAMVIQNPRYQVTQFGKPVTLSCSQTLNHNVMYWYQQKSSQAPKLLFHYYDKDFNNEADTPDNFQSRRPNTSFCFLDIRSPGLGDTAMYLCATSREGPGNQPQHFGDGTRLSIL.

The V gene is TRBV7-2, the J gene TRBJ1-5; D possibly corresponds to TRBD1 (6 bases). This CDR3 has 17 residues. The V end lost 1 base, the J end lost 2 bases, and 15 bases lay between the germline ends. Per the germline V gene, CDR1 is SGHTA and CDR2 is FQGNSA. CDR3 protein: CASSLVGGQGGNQPQHF. The DNA of the CDR3 is TGTGCCAGCAGCTTAGTGGGGGGCCAGGGCGGCAATCAGCCCCAGCATTTT.

CDR3 nucleotide sequence: TGTGCCAGCAGTTTAGGAGGGGGCTACGAGCAGTACTTC. This translates into CASSLGGGYEQYF. V is TRBV27 and J is TRBJ2-7, with D perhaps given as TRBD1 or TRBD2 (6 bases each). V was trimmed by 2 bases and J by 3 bases, leaving 8 bases between them. Germline lookup yields CDR1 MNHEY and CDR2 SMNVEV (reference sequence). The CDR3 is 13 residues long.

This clone was recorded once. The CDR3: CASGFASGGYNEQFF. The CDR3 DNA is TGTGCTAGTGGTTTCGCTAGCGGGGGGTACAATGAGCAGTTCTTC. The chain carries TRBV12-5 and TRBJ2-1; 11 bases line up with TRBD2. This CDR3 is built from 15 residues. Germline V gives CDR1 LGHNT, CDR2 FRNRAP. The V and J ends lost 3 bases and 4 bases, in that order; junction bases with no gene match: 2.

The chain links TRBV28 to TRBJ2-7; TRBD2 agrees at 10 bases. The CDR3 is 16 amino acids. CDR1 MDHEN and CDR2 SYDVKM come from the germline V gene. J lost 2 bases, V lost 6 bases, and 10 bases had no gene match. The CDR3 DNA sequence: TGTGCCAGCAGCGGAGGACTAGCGGTAACCACCTACGAGCAGTACTTC. Its protein product is CASSGGLAVTTYEQYF.

On this clone itself: This specimen includes other DNA sequences encoding the same CDR3. This chain uses TRBV6-5 with TRBJ1-1; maybe TRBD1 (5 bases). Germline CDR1 is MNHEY and CDR2 is SVGAGI. Between the trimmed V and J ends, which lost 2 bases and 5 bases, there was a span of 9 bases. The CDR3 length is 13 residues. The CDR3 DNA is TGTGCCAGCAGTTACGGGGGGTTTACTGAAGCTTTCTTT. This sequence encodes CASSYGGFTEAFF.

Remarks on this clone: This same CDR3 is encoded by further DNA sequences in the sample. The genes are TRBV6-6 and TRBJ2-3; the match to TRBD2 covers 7 bases. The CDR3 runs to 14 residues. V shed 6 bases and J 2 bases; nucleotides not matched to a gene: 5. Germline assignment: CDR1 MNHNY and CDR2 SVGAGI (reference sequence). The CDR3 loop reads CASSLGRDTDTQYF. The CDR3 nucleotides are TGTGCCAGCAGCTTAGGGAGGGACACAGATACGCAGTATTTT.

The table lists this clone with a few counts. The chain combines TRBV7-9 with TRBJ1-1; D is unclear. Trimming took off 6 bases at V and 0 bases at J, with 5 bases between the two ends. Germline V lookup: CDR1 SEHNR, CDR2 FQNEAQ (reference sequence). This CDR3 region has 12 residues. This CDR3 is CASRSLNTEAFF. The CDR3 DNA is TGTGCCAGCAGATCCTTGAACACTGAAGCTTTCTTT.

This sequence joins TRBV28 and TRBJ1-5, with D maybe TRBD1 (5 bases). Trimming left V 8 bases short and J 4 bases short, with 15 bases between. Germline V CDR1 and CDR2: MDHEN, SYDVKM. The CDR3 contains 14 residues. DNA for the CDR3: TGTGCCAGCCGGGGGGAAGTATATAATCAGCCCCAGCATTTT. Translation gives CASRGEVYNQPQHF. The full variable domain, in which reference TRBV28 and TRBJ1-5 provide the parts outside the CDR3, is DVKVTQSSRYLVKRTGEKVFLECVQDMDHENMFWYRQDPGLGLRLIYFSYDVKMKEKGDIPEGYSVSREKKERFSLILESASTNQTSMYLCASRGEVYNQPQHFGDGTRLSIL.

The chain recombines TRBV27 with TRBJ1-4; D call uncertain. V dropped 3 bases and J dropped 3 bases, with 5 bases sitting between them. CDR1 is MNHEY, CDR2 SMNVEV, per germline (reference sequence). The CDR3 covers 13 residues. The CDR3 is CASSFFPNEKLFF. DNA of the CDR3: TGTGCCAGCAGTTTTTTTCCTAATGAAAAACTGTTTTTT.

The V gene is TRBV15, the J gene TRBJ2-7, with D possibly TRBD2 on 5 matching bases. Trimming took off 9 bases at V and 1 base at J, with 19 bases between the two ends. This CDR3 comprises 15 residues. Germline CDR1 LNHNV, CDR2 YYDKDF (reference sequence). CDR3 residues: CATSPSRAKSYEQYF. The CDR3, as DNA: TGTGCCACTTCCCCGTCGCGGGCGAAGTCCTACGAGCAGTACTTC.

This clone was recorded only once. The rearrangement links TRBV6-5 to TRBJ2-1; maybe TRBD1 (5 bases). Germline values: CDR1 MNHEY, CDR2 SVGAGI. Deletions cut 0 bases from V and 4 bases from J, with 10 bases between. The CDR3 runs to 15 residues. CDR3 coding DNA: TGTGCCAGCAGTTACTCCCAGGGCGAGTACAATGAGCAGTTCTTC. Its translation: CASSYSQGEYNEQFF.

V and J are TRBV4-1 and TRBJ2-3; 8 bases line up with TRBD1. Losses at the gene ends were 0 bases for V and 6 bases for J; bases not matched to a gene: 8. Germline loops: CDR1 MGHRA, CDR2 YSYEKL. The CDR3 extends over 16 amino acids. The CDR3 region has the DNA TGCGCCAGCAGCCAAGACATGGACAGGGCGAGGGATACGCAGTATTTT. It yields the protein CASSQDMDRARDTQYF.

The chain recombines TRBV7-3 with TRBJ2-1; a weak D match, TRBD2 (5 bases). V was pared by 6 bases and J by 5 bases, with 17 bases between. Germline CDR1 reads SGHTA; CDR2 reads FQGTGA. The CDR3 is 15 amino acids. The CDR3 is CASRSFTAGHNEQFF. CDR3 DNA sequence: TGTGCCAGCAGGTCCTTCACCGCGGGCCACAATGAGCAGTTCTTC.

The chain combines TRBV4-1 with TRBJ1-5, with 9 bases lining up with TRBD1. The CDR3 spans 17 residues. Per germline, CDR1 MGHRA and CDR2 YSYEKL. Trimming took 0 bases from V and 4 from J; bases not matched to a gene: 7. In nucleotides, the CDR3 is TGCGCCAGCAGCCAAGATCCCGTGGGGACAGGGAATCAGCCCCAGCATTTT. This translates into CASSQDPVGTGNQPQHF.

Only one count was recorded for this clone. The V and J genes are TRBV7-9 and TRBJ1-2; 10 positions agree with TRBD1. With 8 bases clipped from V and 2 bases from J, the junction kept 2 bases outside the gene matches. This CDR3 comprises 13 residues. Germline values: CDR1 SEHNR, CDR2 FQNEAQ (reference sequence). The CDR3 loop is CASGQGGNYGYTF. In nucleotides, the CDR3 is TGTGCCAGCGGACAGGGGGGGAACTATGGCTACACCTTC.

This chain connects TRBV29-1 to TRBJ2-7; possible D gene TRBD1, 6 bases. Trimming left V 6 bases short and J 4 bases short, with 16 bases between. The V gene's germline CDR1 is SQVTM and CDR2 ANQGSEA. There are 13 residues in the CDR3. In DNA, the CDR3 is TGCAGCGTCGCCTGGGACACCCTATACGAGCAGTACTTC. Its translation is CSVAWDTLYEQYF.

The chain links TRBV9 to TRBJ1-2; D is possibly TRBD1 (6 bases). With 0 bases removed from V and 4 bases from J, the gap between germline ends came to 19 bases. The length of the CDR3 is 17 residues. Germline assignment: CDR1 SGDLS and CDR2 YYNGEE. Here the CDR3 DNA reads TGTGCCAGCAGCGTAGCTCAGTGGGGGGCGCCGGGCTATGGCTACACCTTC. It is translated as CASSVAQWGAPGYGYTF.

The chain combines TRBV7-9 with TRBJ1-2, with D unclear. This CDR3 contains 13 residues. The V end was cut by 4 bases, the J end by 4 bases, with 10 bases between. CDR1 is SEHNR, CDR2 FQNEAQ, per germline (reference sequence). CDR3 in amino acids: CASSSPSAYGYTF. Written as DNA, the CDR3 is TGTGCCAGCAGCTCGCCTTCGGCCTATGGCTACACCTTC.

The chain links TRBV6-6 to TRBJ1-2; D remains unclear. Germline CDR1 reads MNHNY; CDR2 reads SVGAGI (reference sequence). Trimming shortened V by 5 bases and J by 4 bases, and 2 bases separated the two germline ends. The CDR3 spans 10 residues. CDR3 loop: CASSAYGYTF. For the CDR3, the DNA is TGTGCCAGCAGTGCCTATGGCTACACCTTC.

CDR3 protein: CATSKVGGQGYYEQYF. CDR3 coding DNA: TGTGCCACCAGCAAGGTCGGGGGACAGGGGTACTACGAGCAGTACTTC. The chain has TRBV15 and TRBJ2-7, with 10 bases fitting TRBD1. V was pared by 4 bases and J by 3 bases, with 9 bases of the junction left unmatched. Germline V gives CDR1 LNHNV, CDR2 YYDKDF (reference sequence). The CDR3 is 16 residues long.

V gene TRBV6-6 combines with J gene TRBJ2-3; D unclear. The V end was cut by 2 bases, the J end by 0 bases, with 9 bases between. The CDR3 sequence is 15 residues long. Looked up from germline, CDR1 is MNHNY and CDR2 is SVGAGI (reference sequence). The CDR3 coding sequence is TGTGCCAGCAGTTACAGGCCAGGTAGCACAGATACGCAGTATTTT. Translating it yields CASSYRPGSTDTQYF.